This TCR beta chain was retrieved from a study of T cells in Graves' hyperthyroidism and ophthalmopathy. The CDR3 length is 15 residues. V gave up 5 bases and J gave up 6 bases, with 19 bases separating them. TCR beta CDR3 sequences were amplified from RNA transcripts. The primer set for the first-round RT-PCR of the TCR CDR3 was HTBI. MiXCR was run by TCRdb on the multiplex PCR reads, yielding one entry per CDR3 protein. The sample lists hundreds of thousands of distinct CDR3 sequences; roughly 22% were seen once. The table lists this clonotype with a few counts. The genes are TRBV12-3 or TRBV12-4 and TRBJ1-1; D perhaps matches TRBD1 (6 bases). The sequence derives from a man younger than 40 with Graves' ophthalmopathy. Sequenced: blood. The CDR3 reads CASSPMGGALAEAFF. As DNA, the CDR3 is TGTGCCAGCAGTCCCATGGGGGGGGCTCTTGCTGAAGCTTTCTTT.